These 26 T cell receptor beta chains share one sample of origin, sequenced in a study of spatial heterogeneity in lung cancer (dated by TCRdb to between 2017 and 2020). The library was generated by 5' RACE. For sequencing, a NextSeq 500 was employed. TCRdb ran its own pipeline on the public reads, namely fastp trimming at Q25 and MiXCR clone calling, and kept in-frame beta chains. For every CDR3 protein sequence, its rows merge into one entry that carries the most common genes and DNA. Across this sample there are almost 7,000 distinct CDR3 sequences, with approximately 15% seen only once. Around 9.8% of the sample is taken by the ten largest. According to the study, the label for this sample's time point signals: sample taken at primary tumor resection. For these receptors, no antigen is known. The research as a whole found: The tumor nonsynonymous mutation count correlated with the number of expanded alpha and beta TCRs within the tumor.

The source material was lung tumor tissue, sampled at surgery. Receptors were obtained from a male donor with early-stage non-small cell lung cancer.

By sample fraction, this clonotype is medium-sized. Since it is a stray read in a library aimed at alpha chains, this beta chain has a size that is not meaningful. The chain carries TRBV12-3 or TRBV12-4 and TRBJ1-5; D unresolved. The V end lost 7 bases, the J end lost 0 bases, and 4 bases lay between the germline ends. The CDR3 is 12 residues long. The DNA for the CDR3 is TGTGCCAGCACTACTAGCAATCAGCCCCAGCATTTT. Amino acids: CASTTSNQPQHF.

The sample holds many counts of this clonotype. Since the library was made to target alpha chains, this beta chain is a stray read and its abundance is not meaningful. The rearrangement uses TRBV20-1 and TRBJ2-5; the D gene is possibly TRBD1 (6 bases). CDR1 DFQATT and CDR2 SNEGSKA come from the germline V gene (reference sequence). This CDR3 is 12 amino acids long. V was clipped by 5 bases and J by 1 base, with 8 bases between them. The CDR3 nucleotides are TGCAGTGCTTCGGACAGCCAAGAGACCCAGTACTTC. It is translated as CSASDSQETQYF.

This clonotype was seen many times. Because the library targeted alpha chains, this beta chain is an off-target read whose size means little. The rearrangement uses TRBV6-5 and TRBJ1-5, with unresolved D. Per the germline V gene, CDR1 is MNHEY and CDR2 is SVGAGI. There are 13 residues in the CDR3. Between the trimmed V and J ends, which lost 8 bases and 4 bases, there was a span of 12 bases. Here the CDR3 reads CASGTAGNQPQHF. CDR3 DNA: TGTGCCAGCGGCACCGCGGGAAATCAGCCCCAGCATTTT.

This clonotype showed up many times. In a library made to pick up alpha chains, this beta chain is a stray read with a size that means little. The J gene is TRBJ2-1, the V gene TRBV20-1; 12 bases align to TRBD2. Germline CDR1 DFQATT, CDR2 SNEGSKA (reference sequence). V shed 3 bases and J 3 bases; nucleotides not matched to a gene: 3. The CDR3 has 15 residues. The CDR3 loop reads CSASGLAGHYNEQFF. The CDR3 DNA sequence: TGCAGTGCTAGTGGACTAGCGGGACACTACAATGAGCAGTTCTTC.

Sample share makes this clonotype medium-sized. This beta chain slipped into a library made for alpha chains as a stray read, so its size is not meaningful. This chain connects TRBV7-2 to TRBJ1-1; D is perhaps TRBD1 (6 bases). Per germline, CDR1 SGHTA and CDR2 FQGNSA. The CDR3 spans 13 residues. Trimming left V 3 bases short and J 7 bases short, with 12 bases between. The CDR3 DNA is TGTGCCAGCAGCTTTAACAGGGTCGGTGAAGCTTTCTTT. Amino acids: CASSFNRVGEAFF.

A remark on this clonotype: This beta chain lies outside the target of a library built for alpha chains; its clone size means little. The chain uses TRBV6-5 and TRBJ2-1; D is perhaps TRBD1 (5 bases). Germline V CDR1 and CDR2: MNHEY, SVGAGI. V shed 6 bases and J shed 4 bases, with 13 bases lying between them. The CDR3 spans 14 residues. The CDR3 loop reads CASRSSQGYNEQFF. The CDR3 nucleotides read TGTGCCAGCAGAAGCAGTCAGGGTTACAATGAGCAGTTCTTC.

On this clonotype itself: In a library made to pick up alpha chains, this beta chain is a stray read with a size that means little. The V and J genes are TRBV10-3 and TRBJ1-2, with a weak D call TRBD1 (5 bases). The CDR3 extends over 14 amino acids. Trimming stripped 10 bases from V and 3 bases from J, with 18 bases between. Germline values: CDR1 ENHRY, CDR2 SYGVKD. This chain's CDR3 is CATAIGQHDYGYTF. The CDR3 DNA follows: TGTGCCACCGCCATCGGACAACATGACTATGGCTACACCTTC.

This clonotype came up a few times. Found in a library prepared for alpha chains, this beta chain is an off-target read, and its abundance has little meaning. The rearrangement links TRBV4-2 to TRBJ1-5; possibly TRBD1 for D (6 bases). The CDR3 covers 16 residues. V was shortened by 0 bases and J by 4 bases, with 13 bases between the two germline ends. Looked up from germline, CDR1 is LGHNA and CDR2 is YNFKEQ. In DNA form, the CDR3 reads TGTGCCAGCAGCCAAGAAGGGGGTTCAAGTAATCAGCCCCAGCATTTT. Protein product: CASSQEGGSSNQPQHF.

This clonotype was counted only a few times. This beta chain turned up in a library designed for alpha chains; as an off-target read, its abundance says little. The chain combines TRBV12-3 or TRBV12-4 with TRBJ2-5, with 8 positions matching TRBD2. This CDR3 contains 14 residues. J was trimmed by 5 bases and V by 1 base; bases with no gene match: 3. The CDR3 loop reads CASSLGTSHETQYF. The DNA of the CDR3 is TGTGCCAGCAGTTTAGGGACTAGCCACGAGACCCAGTACTTC.

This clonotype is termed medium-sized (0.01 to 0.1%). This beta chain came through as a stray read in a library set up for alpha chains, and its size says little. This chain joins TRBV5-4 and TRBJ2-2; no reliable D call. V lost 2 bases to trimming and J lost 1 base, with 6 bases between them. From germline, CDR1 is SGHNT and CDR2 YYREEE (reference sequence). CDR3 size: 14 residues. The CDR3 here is CASSLPVNTGELFF. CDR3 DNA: TGTGCCAGCAGCTTACCCGTGAACACCGGGGAGCTGTTTTTT.

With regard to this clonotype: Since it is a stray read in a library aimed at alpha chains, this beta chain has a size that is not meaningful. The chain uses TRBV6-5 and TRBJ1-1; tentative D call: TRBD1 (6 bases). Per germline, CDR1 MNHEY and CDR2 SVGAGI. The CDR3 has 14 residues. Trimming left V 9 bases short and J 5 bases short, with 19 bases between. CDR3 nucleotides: TGTGCCAGTCGCTTGGGCCAGGACAGTACTGAAGCTTTCTTT. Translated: CASRLGQDSTEAFF.

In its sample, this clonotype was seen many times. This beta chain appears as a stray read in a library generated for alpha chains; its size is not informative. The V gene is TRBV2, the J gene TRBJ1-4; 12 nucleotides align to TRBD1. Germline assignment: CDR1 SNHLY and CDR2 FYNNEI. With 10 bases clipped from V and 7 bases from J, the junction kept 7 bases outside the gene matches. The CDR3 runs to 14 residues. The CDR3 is CATGTGGASEKLFF. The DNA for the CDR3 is TGTGCCACCGGGACAGGGGGCGCGTCTGAAAAACTGTTTTTT.

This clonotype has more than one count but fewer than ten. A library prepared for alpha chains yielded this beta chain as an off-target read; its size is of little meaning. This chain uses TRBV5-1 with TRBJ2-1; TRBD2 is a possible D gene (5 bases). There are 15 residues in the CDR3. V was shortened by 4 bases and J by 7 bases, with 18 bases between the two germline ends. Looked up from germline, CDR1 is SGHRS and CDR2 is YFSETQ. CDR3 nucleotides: TGCGCCAGCAGCCTCTCGGGCCACGGGGAGAATGAGCAGTTCTTC. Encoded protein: CASSLSGHGENEQFF.

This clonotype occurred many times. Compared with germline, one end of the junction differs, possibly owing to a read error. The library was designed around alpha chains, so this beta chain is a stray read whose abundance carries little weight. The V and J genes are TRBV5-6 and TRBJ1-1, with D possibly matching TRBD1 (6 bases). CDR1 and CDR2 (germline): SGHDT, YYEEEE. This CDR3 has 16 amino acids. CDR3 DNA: TGTGCCAGCAGTTTGGGGGCAGGGCGCGGGGACACTGAAGCTTTCTTT. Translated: CASSLGAGRGDTEAFF.

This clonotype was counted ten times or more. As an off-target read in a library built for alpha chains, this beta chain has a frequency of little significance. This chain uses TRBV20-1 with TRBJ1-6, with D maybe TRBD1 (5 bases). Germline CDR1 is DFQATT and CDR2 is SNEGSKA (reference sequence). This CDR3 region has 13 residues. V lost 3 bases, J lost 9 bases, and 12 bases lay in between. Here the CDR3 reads CSASDSLGSPLHF. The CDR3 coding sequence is TGCAGTGCTAGTGACAGCCTGGGTTCACCCCTCCACTTT.

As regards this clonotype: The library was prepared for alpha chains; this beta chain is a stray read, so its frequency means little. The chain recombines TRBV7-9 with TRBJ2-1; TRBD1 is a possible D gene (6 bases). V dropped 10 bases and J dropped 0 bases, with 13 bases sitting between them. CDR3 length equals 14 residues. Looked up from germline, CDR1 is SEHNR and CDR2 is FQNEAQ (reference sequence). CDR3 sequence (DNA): TGTGCCACGAGGGGGACGAGCTCCTACAATGAGCAGTTCTTC. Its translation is CATRGTSSYNEQFF.

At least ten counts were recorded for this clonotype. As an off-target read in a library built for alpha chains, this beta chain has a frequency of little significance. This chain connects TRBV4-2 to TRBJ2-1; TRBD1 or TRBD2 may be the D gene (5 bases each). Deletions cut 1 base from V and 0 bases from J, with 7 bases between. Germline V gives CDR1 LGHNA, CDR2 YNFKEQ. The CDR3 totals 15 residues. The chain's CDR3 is CASSQGGSSYNEQFF. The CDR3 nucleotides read TGTGCCAGCAGCCAAGGGGGGAGCTCCTACAATGAGCAGTTCTTC.

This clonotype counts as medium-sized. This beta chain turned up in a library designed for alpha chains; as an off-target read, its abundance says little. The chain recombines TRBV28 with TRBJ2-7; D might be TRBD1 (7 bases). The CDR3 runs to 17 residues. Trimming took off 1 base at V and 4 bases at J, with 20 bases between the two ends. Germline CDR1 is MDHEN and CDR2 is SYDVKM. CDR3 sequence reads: CASSLFFRGSGEYEQYF. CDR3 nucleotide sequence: TGTGCCAGCAGTTTATTTTTCAGGGGGTCGGGGGAGTACGAGCAGTACTTC.

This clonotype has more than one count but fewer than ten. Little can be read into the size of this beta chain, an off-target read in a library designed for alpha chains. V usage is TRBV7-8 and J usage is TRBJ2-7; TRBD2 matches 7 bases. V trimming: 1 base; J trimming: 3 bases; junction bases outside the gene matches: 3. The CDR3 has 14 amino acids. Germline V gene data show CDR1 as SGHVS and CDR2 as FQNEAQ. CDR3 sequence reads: CASSLEGGSYEQYF. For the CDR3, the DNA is TGTGCCAGCAGCTTAGAAGGCGGGAGCTACGAGCAGTACTTC. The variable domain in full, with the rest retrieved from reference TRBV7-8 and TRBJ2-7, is GAGVSQSPRYKVAKRGQDVALRCDPISGHVSLFWYQQALGQGPEFLTYFQNEAQLDKSGLPSDRFFAERPEGSVSTLKIQRTQQEDSAVYLCASSLEGGSYEQYFGPGTRLTVT.

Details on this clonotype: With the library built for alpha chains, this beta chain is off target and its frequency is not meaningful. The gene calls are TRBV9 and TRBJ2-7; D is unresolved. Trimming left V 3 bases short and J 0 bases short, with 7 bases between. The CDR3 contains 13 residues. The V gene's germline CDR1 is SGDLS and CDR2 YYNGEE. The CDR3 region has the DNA TGTGCCAGCAGCGGGTCAGCCTCCTACGAGCAGTACTTC. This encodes CASSGSASYEQYF.

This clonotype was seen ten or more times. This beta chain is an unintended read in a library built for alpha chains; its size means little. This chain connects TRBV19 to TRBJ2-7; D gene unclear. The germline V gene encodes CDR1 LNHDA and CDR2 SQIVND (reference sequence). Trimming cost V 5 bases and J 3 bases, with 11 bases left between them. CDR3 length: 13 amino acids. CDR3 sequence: CASSPGPGYEQYF. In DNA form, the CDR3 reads TGTGCCAGTAGTCCTGGGCCCGGCTACGAGCAGTACTTC.

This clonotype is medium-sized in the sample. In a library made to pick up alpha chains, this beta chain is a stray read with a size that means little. The CDR3 loop reads CASSEQRRPTGELFF. In DNA form, the CDR3 reads TGTGCCAGCAGTGAACAAAGGCGGCCCACCGGGGAGCTGTTTTTT. V and J are TRBV6-1 and TRBJ2-2; D is ambiguous. From germline, CDR1 is MNHNS and CDR2 SASEGT. V was clipped by 2 bases and J by 4 bases, with 11 bases between them. The CDR3 sequence is 15 residues long.

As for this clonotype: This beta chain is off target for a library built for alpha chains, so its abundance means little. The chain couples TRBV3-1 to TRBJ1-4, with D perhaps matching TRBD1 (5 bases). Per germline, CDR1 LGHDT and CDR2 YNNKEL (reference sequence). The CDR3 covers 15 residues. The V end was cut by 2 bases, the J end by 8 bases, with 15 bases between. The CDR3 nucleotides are TGTGCCAGCAGCCAAAATACAGGTGGAAGGGAAAAACTGTTTTTT. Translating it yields CASSQNTGGREKLFF.

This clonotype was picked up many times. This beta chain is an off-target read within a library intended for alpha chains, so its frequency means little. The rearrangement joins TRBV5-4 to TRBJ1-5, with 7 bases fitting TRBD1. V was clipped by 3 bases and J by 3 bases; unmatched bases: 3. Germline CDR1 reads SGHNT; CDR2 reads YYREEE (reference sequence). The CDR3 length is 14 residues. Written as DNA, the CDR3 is TGTGCCAGCAGCTCACAGGGGAACAATCAGCCCCAGCATTTT. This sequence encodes CASSSQGNNQPQHF.

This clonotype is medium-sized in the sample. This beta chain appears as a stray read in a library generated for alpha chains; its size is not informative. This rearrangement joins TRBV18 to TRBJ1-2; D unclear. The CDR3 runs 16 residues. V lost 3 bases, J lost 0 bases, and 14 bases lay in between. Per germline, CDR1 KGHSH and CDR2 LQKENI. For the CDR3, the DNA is TGTGCCAGCTCACCGGTCTGGGTTGGAACTAACTATGGCTACACCTTC. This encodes CASSPVWVGTNYGYTF.

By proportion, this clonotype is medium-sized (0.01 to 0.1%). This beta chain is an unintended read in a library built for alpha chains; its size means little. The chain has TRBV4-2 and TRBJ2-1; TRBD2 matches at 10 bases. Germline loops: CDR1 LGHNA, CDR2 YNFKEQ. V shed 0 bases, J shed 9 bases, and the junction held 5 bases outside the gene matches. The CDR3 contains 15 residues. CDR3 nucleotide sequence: TGTGCCAGCAGCCAAGATCTAGCGGGAGTTGTTGAGCAGTTCTTC. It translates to CASSQDLAGVVEQFF.